This T cell receptor beta chain is from a study of cytomegalovirus exposure and HLA in healthy donors. PCR employed 60 Vbeta and 13 Jbeta primers. The method was immunoSEQ multiplex PCR; TCRdb's version includes in-frame clones alone and lacks a portion of them. This table has about 160,000 clones, around 74% appearing once. General study results and limits: On later analysis, the bulk of CMV-associated TCR beta chains appeared to be HLA-restricted.

This CDR3 region has 14 residues. Germline V CDR1 and CDR2: MNHEY, SVGAGI. V lost 5 bases to trimming and J lost 7 bases; unmatched junction nucleotides: 5. Details on this clone: The antigen is unknown.

This receptor was taken from a female donor in good health and CMV-seronegative. Material for sequencing was PBMCs. The chain is built from TRBV6-5 and TRBJ2-2, with 9 positions matching TRBD1. CDR3 sequence: CASSRDRDGGELFF. CDR3 nucleotides: TGTGCCAGCAGTCGGGACAGGGACGGCGGGGAGCTGTTTTTT.